The 21 T cell receptor beta chains below come from one sample, sequenced in a study of cytomegalovirus exposure and HLA in healthy donors (dated by TCRdb to 2015 to 2018). Receptor libraries were prepared by the immunoSEQ multiplex PCR assay. The multiplex PCR relied on a mix of 60 forward primers for TCR Vbeta segments and 13 reverse primers for TCR Jbeta segments. TCRdb provides this immuneACCESS table in a form limited to in-frame rearrangements. Some clones are lacking; in checked studies, under half of them reflect an unresolved V gene, and why the rest are absent is not known. The sample has about 94,000 clones on record, approximately 77% of them singletons. The top ten clones comprise around 10% of the sample. Source material: PBMCs. The receptor set was obtained from a human donor in good health.

V and J are TRBV7-9 and TRBJ2-3; 8 nucleotides match TRBD2. The CDR3 sequence is 17 residues long. From germline, CDR1 is SEHNR and CDR2 FQNEAQ (reference sequence). The V gene end was trimmed by 8 bases and the J gene end by 2 bases; junction bases not matched to a gene: 15. The CDR3 coding sequence is TGTGCCAGCGGCCGGGGTAGGCGGGAGGTACCCACAGATACGCAGTATTTT. Protein product: CASGRGRREVPTDTQYF.

The gene calls are TRBV9 and TRBJ2-1; 11 bases match TRBD1. J was trimmed by 5 bases and V by 2 bases; bases with no gene match: 9. Germline V CDR1 and CDR2: SGDLS, YYNGEE. The CDR3 runs to 17 residues. The CDR3 coding sequence is TGTGCCAGCAGCGTTGGACCTGGACAGGGGGCCCACAATGAGCAGTTCTTC. This translates into CASSVGPGQGAHNEQFF.

The gene calls are TRBV6-5 and TRBJ2-7, with a weak D call TRBD1 (7 bases). CDR3 length equals 15 residues. Per the germline V gene, CDR1 is MNHEY and CDR2 is SVGAGI. V was shortened by 2 bases and J by 2 bases, with 13 bases between the two germline ends. CDR3 bases: TGTGCCAGCAGTTACACGCGGGACAGTCCCTACGAGCAGTACTTC. It translates to CASSYTRDSPYEQYF.

The chain combines TRBV5-5 with TRBJ2-5, with 8 nucleotides matching TRBD2. V shed 4 bases, J shed 4 bases, and the junction held 6 bases outside the gene matches. The CDR3 is 14 amino acids. In germline, CDR1 is SGHKS, CDR2 YYEKEE (reference sequence). The CDR3: CASSRAGGGETQYF. For the CDR3, the DNA is TGTGCCAGCAGCCGGGCGGGGGGCGGAGAGACCCAGTACTTC.

The sample holds one count of this clone. The chain joins TRBV15 to TRBJ2-3; D not resolved. The germline V gene has CDR1 LNHNV and CDR2 YYDKDF (reference sequence). The CDR3 covers 11 residues. Trimming stripped 5 bases from V and 3 bases from J, with 3 bases between. CDR3 coding DNA: TGTGCCACCAGCGAGACAGATACGCAGTATTTT. It yields the protein CATSETDTQYF.

By share of the sample, this clone is medium-sized (0.01 to 0.1%). V gene TRBV6-5 combines with J gene TRBJ2-7, with 8 bases identical to TRBD1. V shed 4 bases, J shed 2 bases, and the junction held 4 bases outside the gene matches. There are 14 residues in the CDR3. Per germline, CDR1 MNHEY and CDR2 SVGAGI. The CDR3 DNA sequence: TGTGCCAGCAGTTCCCCGGGACAGGCCTACGAGCAGTACTTC. Protein product: CASSSPGQAYEQYF.

V and J are TRBV9 and TRBJ2-2; D call uncertain. Germline V gene data show CDR1 as SGDLS and CDR2 as YYNGEE. The CDR3 totals 12 residues. The V end was cut by 7 bases, the J end by 4 bases, with 8 bases between. This chain's CDR3 is CASARVTGELFF. In DNA form, the CDR3 reads TGTGCCAGCGCTCGGGTCACCGGGGAGCTGTTTTTT. The full variable domain, completed using reference TRBV9 and TRBJ2-2, is DSGVTQTPKHLITATGQRVTLRCSPRSGDLSVYWYQQSLDQGLQFLIQYYNGEERAKGNILERFSAQQFPDLHSELNLSSLELGDSALYFCASARVTGELFFGEGSRLTVL.

V and J are TRBV7-9 and TRBJ1-1; D is possibly TRBD1 (6 bases). CDR3 length: 14 amino acids. Trimming stripped 0 bases from V and 7 bases from J, with 12 bases between. Per the germline V gene, CDR1 is SEHNR and CDR2 is FQNEAQ (reference sequence). The CDR3 loop is CASSLAGARGEAFF. The CDR3, as DNA: TGTGCCAGCAGCTTAGCCGGGGCCAGGGGTGAAGCTTTCTTT.

This sequence joins TRBV7-2 and TRBJ1-2; possible D gene TRBD1, 6 bases. Trimming took 5 bases from V and 8 from J, leaving 30 bases between them. There are 18 residues in the CDR3. CDR1 and CDR2 from the germline V gene are SGHTA and FQGNSA. The CDR3 here is CASSPGNMLQGQKGGYTF. The CDR3 DNA reads TGTGCCAGCAGCCCCGGGAATATGCTACAGGGCCAAAAGGGGGGCTACACCTTC.

This clone was seen a few times. The chain has TRBV7-6 and TRBJ2-2, with 7 bases lining up with TRBD1. CDR1 and CDR2 (germline): SGHVS, FNYEAQ. The CDR3 is 17 amino acids. Losses at the gene ends were 5 bases for V and 1 base for J; bases not matched to a gene: 10. The DNA of the CDR3 is TGTGCCAGCAGCCTCATAGGGGGCCGAGGGAACACCGGGGAGCTGTTTTTT. Translating it yields CASSLIGGRGNTGELFF.

The chain uses TRBV4-2 and TRBJ2-5, with TRBD2 identical over 8 bases. This CDR3 contains 14 residues. Germline V gene lookup returns CDR1 LGHNA and CDR2 YNFKEQ. The trim removed 1 base at V and 11 bases at J, leaving 9 bases unmatched. The CDR3 DNA is TGTGCCAGCAGCCAAGTGGCGGGAGGCGGGGAGCAGTACTTC. Amino acids: CASSQVAGGGEQYF.

The genes are TRBV2 and TRBJ1-2; 8 nucleotides agree with TRBD1. The CDR3 has 14 residues. From germline, CDR1 is SNHLY and CDR2 FYNNEI. The V gene end was trimmed by 8 bases and the J gene end by 6 bases; junction bases not matched to a gene: 11. The DNA for the CDR3 is TGTGCCAGCTCAATCGACAGGGGAGGCGATGGCTACACCTTC. Translated, it gives CASSIDRGGDGYTF.

This chain joins TRBV25-1 and TRBJ1-2; the D is unclear. Germline CDR1 reads MGHDK; CDR2 reads SYGVNS. This CDR3 comprises 14 residues. V dropped 2 bases and J dropped 4 bases, with 11 bases sitting between them. This CDR3 reads CASSEDSSAYGYTF. In DNA, the CDR3 is TGTGCCAGCAGTGAAGACTCTTCGGCCTATGGCTACACCTTC.

The chain combines TRBV7-9 with TRBJ2-7, with TRBD2 matching over 10 bases. V was clipped by 5 bases and J by 4 bases; unmatched bases: 14. The CDR3 runs to 17 residues. Germline V gene sequence: CDR1 SEHNR, CDR2 FQNEAQ (reference sequence). The CDR3 sequence: CASSPQPPSGRAYEQYF. CDR3 nucleotide sequence: TGTGCCAGCAGCCCCCAACCGCCCAGCGGGAGGGCGTACGAGCAGTACTTC.

Concerning this clone itself: The sample carries other DNA sequences with the same CDR3. This chain connects TRBV7-6 to TRBJ2-1; D might be TRBD1 (6 bases). The germline gives CDR1 SGHVS, CDR2 FNYEAQ. V gave up 1 base and J gave up 4 bases, with 11 bases separating them. CDR3 size: 15 residues. CDR3 sequence (DNA): TGTGCCAGCAGCTTAGGTGTAGGGGGTTACAATGAGCAGTTCTTC. Translated, it gives CASSLGVGGYNEQFF. The variable domain in full, completed from reference TRBV7-6 and TRBJ2-1, reads GAGVSQSPRYKVTKRGQDVALRCDPISGHVSLYWYRQALGQGPEFLTYFNYEAQQDKSGLPNDRFSAERPEGSISTLTIQRTEQRDSAMYRCASSLGVGGYNEQFFGPGTRLTVL.

CDR3 bases: TGTGCCAGCAGTCCTCCGGGACAGGGGTACGAGCAGTACTTC. Translated: CASSPPGQGYEQYF. V usage is TRBV7-9 and J usage is TRBJ2-7; 10 bases match TRBD1. In germline, CDR1 is SEHNR, CDR2 FQNEAQ (reference sequence). This CDR3 contains 14 residues. The ends lost 6 bases at V and 4 bases at J; junction bases unmatched: 6.

The rearrangement links TRBV9 to TRBJ1-2; 7 bases align to TRBD1. Germline CDR1 and CDR2: SGDLS and YYNGEE. This CDR3 contains 15 residues. Trimming at V came to 3 bases and at J to 4 bases, leaving 9 bases not matched to a gene. The CDR3 bases are TGTGCCAGCAGCGCCGCCGGGACAGTAAGCTATGGCTACACCTTC. Translated: CASSAAGTVSYGYTF.

This sequence joins TRBV19 and TRBJ2-7; a possible D gene is TRBD1 (6 bases). CDR3 length equals 14 residues. Between the trimmed V and J ends, which lost 6 bases and 6 bases, there was a span of 18 bases. Per germline, CDR1 LNHDA and CDR2 SQIVND (reference sequence). CDR3 coding DNA: TGTGCCAGTAGCCCAAATGACAACAGGGCCGAGCAGTACTTC. This encodes CASSPNDNRAEQYF. Looking up the rest from reference TRBV19 and TRBJ2-7 gives the full variable domain: DGGITQSPKYLFRKEGQNVTLSCEQNLNHDAMYWYRQDPGQGLRLIYYSQIVNDFQKGDIAEGYSVSREKKESFPLTVTSAQKNPTAFYLCASSPNDNRAEQYFGPGTRLTVT.

This clone was detected only a few times. This chain joins TRBV7-3 and TRBJ2-5; the D gene is possibly TRBD2 (6 bases). Germline V CDR1 and CDR2: SGHTA, FQGTGA. V was trimmed by 6 bases and J by 2 bases, leaving 13 bases between them. CDR3 length: 14 residues. The CDR3 loop is CASSLLGGQETQYF. The CDR3 coding sequence is TGTGCCAGCAGTCTTCTTGGGGGGCAAGAGACCCAGTACTTC.

A single count supports this clone. The chain has TRBV7-2 and TRBJ1-1; D might be TRBD1 (5 bases). Trimming shortened V by 1 base and J by 8 bases, and 17 bases separated the two germline ends. Per germline, CDR1 SGHTA and CDR2 FQGNSA. The CDR3 has 15 residues. Here the CDR3 reads CASSLEPVSRTEAFF. The CDR3 nucleotides read TGTGCCAGCAGCTTAGAGCCGGTTAGCAGGACAGAAGCTTTCTTT.

The chain is built from TRBV23-1 and TRBJ1-1, with 10 bases fitting TRBD1. TRBV23-1 is flagged as an ORF with uncertain function. V lost 9 bases and J lost 2; bases outside the gene matches: 9. The CDR3 is made up of 15 amino acids. The CDR3 sequence is CASLAWDRGNTEAFF. The CDR3 coding sequence is TGCGCCAGTCTCGCTTGGGACAGGGGTAACACTGAAGCTTTCTTT.